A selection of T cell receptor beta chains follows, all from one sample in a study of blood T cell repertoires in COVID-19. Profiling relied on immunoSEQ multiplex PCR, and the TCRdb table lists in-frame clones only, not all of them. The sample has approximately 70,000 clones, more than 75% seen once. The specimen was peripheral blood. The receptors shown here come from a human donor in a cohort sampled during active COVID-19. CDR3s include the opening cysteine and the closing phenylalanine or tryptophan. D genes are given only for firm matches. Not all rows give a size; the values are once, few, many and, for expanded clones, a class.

cdr3_nt: TGTGCCAGCAGCTATAACCGGGTGGGCAGGGAAACCTACGAGCAGTACTTC
cdr3_aa: CASSYNRVGRETYEQYF
clone_size: -
j_call: TRBJ2-7
v_call: TRBV11-2
d_call: -
cdr3_length: 17

cdr3_nt: TGCGCCAGCAGCCTACAGGGTCTCCAGTTCTTC
cdr3_aa: CASSLQGLQFF
clone_size: -
j_call: TRBJ2-1
v_call: TRBV5-1
d_call: -
cdr3_length: 11

cdr3_nt: TGTGCCAGGGATCGGGACGGGGGCTACGAGCAGTACTTC
cdr3_aa: CARDRDGGYEQYF
clone_size: -
j_call: TRBJ2-7
v_call: TRBV6-5
d_call: -
cdr3_length: 13

cdr3_nt: TGTGCCAGCAGCTTAGCTCCTCGCAGGGGGGACAATGAGCAGTTCTTC
cdr3_aa: CASSLAPRRGDNEQFF
clone_size: -
j_call: TRBJ2-1
v_call: TRBV11-2
d_call: -
cdr3_length: 16

cdr3_nt: TGCGCCAGCAGCCCCACAGGGGGGAGAGGGACTGAAGCTTTCTTT
cdr3_aa: CASSPTGGRGTEAFF
clone_size: -
j_call: TRBJ1-1
v_call: TRBV4-1
d_call: TRBD1
cdr3_length: 15

cdr3_nt: TGCAGCGTTGAACGACAGGGGGCGCGTATGAACACTGAAGCTTTCTTT
cdr3_aa: CSVERQGARMNTEAFF
clone_size: -
j_call: TRBJ1-1
v_call: TRBV29-1
d_call: TRBD1
cdr3_length: 16

cdr3_nt: TGTGCCAGTACCACGGGGGTAGGGACCCAGTACTTC
cdr3_aa: CASTTGVGTQYF
clone_size: -
j_call: TRBJ2-5
v_call: TRBV19
d_call: -
cdr3_length: 12

cdr3_nt: TGTGCCAGCAGCTTGGGGGGACTAGCGAGCTACGAGCAGTACTTC
cdr3_aa: CASSLGGLASYEQYF
clone_size: -
j_call: TRBJ2-7
v_call: TRBV5-4
d_call: TRBD2
cdr3_length: 15

cdr3_nt: TGTGCCTGGGGACGACAGGGGGGTAATCAGCCCCAGCATTTT
cdr3_aa: CAWGRQGGNQPQHF
clone_size: -
j_call: TRBJ1-5
v_call: TRBV30
d_call: TRBD1
cdr3_length: 14

cdr3_nt: TGTGCCAGCAGCTTTAAAGGGACAGGGGACCTCGAGCAGTACTTC
cdr3_aa: CASSFKGTGDLEQYF
clone_size: -
j_call: TRBJ2-7
v_call: TRBV7-9
d_call: TRBD1
cdr3_length: 15

cdr3_nt: TGTGCCACCAGCAGAGTAGGAGCCCTTCGCTGGGAGCAGTACTTC
cdr3_aa: CATSRVGALRWEQYF
clone_size: -
j_call: TRBJ2-7
v_call: TRBV15
d_call: -
cdr3_length: 15

cdr3_nt: TGTGCCAGCAGTGCCGGGACAGGGGGTAGGACTGAAGCTTTCTTT
cdr3_aa: CASSAGTGGRTEAFF
clone_size: -
j_call: TRBJ1-1
v_call: TRBV27
d_call: TRBD1
cdr3_length: 15

cdr3_nt: TGTGCCATTAAACAGGGGGCGTTATCTATGGACGAGCAGTACTTC
cdr3_aa: CAIKQGALSMDEQYF
clone_size: -
j_call: TRBJ2-7
v_call: TRBV28
d_call: TRBD1
cdr3_length: 15

cdr3_nt: TGCGCCAGCAGGAAATACAGGGAAGGTGTAGAAAAACTGTTTTTT
cdr3_aa: CASRKYREGVEKLFF
clone_size: once
j_call: TRBJ1-4
v_call: TRBV4-3
d_call: -
cdr3_length: 15

cdr3_nt: TGCGCCAGCAGCTCTCAACGGGGTCCCACTGAAGCTTTCTTT
cdr3_aa: CASSSQRGPTEAFF
clone_size: -
j_call: TRBJ1-1
v_call: TRBV5-1
d_call: -
cdr3_length: 14

cdr3_nt: TGTGCCAGCAGCCCGATTAAACCTAGCGGCCTAAACAATGAGCAGTTCTTC
cdr3_aa: CASSPIKPSGLNNEQFF
clone_size: -
j_call: TRBJ2-1
v_call: TRBV11-2
d_call: TRBD2
cdr3_length: 17

cdr3_nt: TGTGCCAGCAGCCCCCCTAATGAAAACTATGGCTACACCTTC
cdr3_aa: CASSPPNENYGYTF
clone_size: -
j_call: TRBJ1-2
v_call: TRBV5-5
d_call: -
cdr3_length: 14

cdr3_nt: TGTGCCAGCAGAAGAGTCCAAGAGACCCAGTACTTC
cdr3_aa: CASRRVQETQYF
clone_size: -
j_call: TRBJ2-5
v_call: TRBV7-6
d_call: -
cdr3_length: 12

cdr3_nt: TGTGCCAGCCATAGAGGGGGGGGACAGGGTTGGAATGGCTACACCTTC
cdr3_aa: CASHRGGGQGWNGYTF
clone_size: -
j_call: TRBJ1-2
v_call: TRBV7-2
d_call: TRBD1
cdr3_length: 16

cdr3_nt: TGCAGCGCCGCCGGGTCTCCCTACGAGCAGTACTTC
cdr3_aa: CSAAGSPYEQYF
clone_size: -
j_call: TRBJ2-7
v_call: TRBV29-1
d_call: -
cdr3_length: 12

cdr3_nt: TGTGCCAGCAGCTTGGGACTAGCGGGGGCCTCCTACGAGCAGTACTTC
cdr3_aa: CASSLGLAGASYEQYF
clone_size: -
j_call: TRBJ2-7
v_call: TRBV5-6
d_call: TRBD2
cdr3_length: 16

cdr3_nt: TGCGCCAGCAGCTTAACGAGAACAGGGAACACTGAAGCTTTCTTT
cdr3_aa: CASSLTRTGNTEAFF
clone_size: -
j_call: TRBJ1-1
v_call: TRBV5-1
d_call: -
cdr3_length: 15

cdr3_nt: TGTGCCAGCAGCTCCGGGACAATAAATCAGCCCCAGCATTTT
cdr3_aa: CASSSGTINQPQHF
clone_size: -
j_call: TRBJ1-5
v_call: TRBV9
d_call: -
cdr3_length: 14

cdr3_nt: TGTGCCAGCAGCTTGGGCAGTTGGACTAGCGGGGGGGAAGGAGATACGCAGTATTTT
cdr3_aa: CASSLGSWTSGGEGDTQYF
clone_size: -
j_call: TRBJ2-3
v_call: TRBV5-6
d_call: TRBD2
cdr3_length: 19

cdr3_nt: TGTGCCAGCAGCTTGTTTATGGGACAGGGCCTGAACACTGAAGCTTTCTTT
cdr3_aa: CASSLFMGQGLNTEAFF
clone_size: -
j_call: TRBJ1-1
v_call: TRBV5-4
d_call: TRBD1
cdr3_length: 17

cdr3_nt: TGTGCCAGCAGTTACCCGGGGACAGGGGGCCGAACTGAAGCTTTCTTT
cdr3_aa: CASSYPGTGGRTEAFF
clone_size: -
j_call: TRBJ1-1
v_call: TRBV6-5
d_call: TRBD1
cdr3_length: 16

cdr3_nt: TGTGCCAGCAGCTTGGGCGGTGTCACCGAGCAGTACTTC
cdr3_aa: CASSLGGVTEQYF
clone_size: -
j_call: TRBJ2-7
v_call: TRBV5-4
d_call: -
cdr3_length: 13

cdr3_nt: TGCGCCAGCAGTGAGTCGAAGAGGGGGGGCCGCCACGAGCAGTACTTC
cdr3_aa: CASSESKRGGRHEQYF
clone_size: -
j_call: TRBJ2-7
v_call: TRBV10-1
d_call: -
cdr3_length: 16

cdr3_nt: TGTGCCAGCAGCTCAACTAGCGACGAGCAGTACTTC
cdr3_aa: CASSSTSDEQYF
clone_size: -
j_call: TRBJ2-7
v_call: TRBV11-3
d_call: TRBD2
cdr3_length: 12

cdr3_nt: TGTGCCAGCAGCGTCGGACAGGGAAACTACGAGCAGTACTTC
cdr3_aa: CASSVGQGNYEQYF
clone_size: -
j_call: TRBJ2-7
v_call: TRBV9
d_call: TRBD1
cdr3_length: 14

cdr3_nt: TGTGCCAGCAGCTTTCTAGGGAGCGGGGAGCAGTACTTC
cdr3_aa: CASSFLGSGEQYF
clone_size: -
j_call: TRBJ2-7
v_call: TRBV5-6
d_call: -
cdr3_length: 13

cdr3_nt: TGTGCCAGCAGCTTAGCGCAGCGGGGGTACTCCTACGAGCAGTACTTC
cdr3_aa: CASSLAQRGYSYEQYF
clone_size: -
j_call: TRBJ2-7
v_call: TRBV7-2
d_call: TRBD2
cdr3_length: 16

cdr3_nt: TGTGCCAGCAGGCCCTTGGGGGAGGTCTCTGGCTACACCTTC
cdr3_aa: CASRPLGEVSGYTF
clone_size: -
j_call: TRBJ1-2
v_call: TRBV2
d_call: -
cdr3_length: 14

cdr3_nt: TGCGCCAGCAGCTCTGCAGGAATTCAAGAGACCCAGTACTTC
cdr3_aa: CASSSAGIQETQYF
clone_size: -
j_call: TRBJ2-5
v_call: TRBV5-1
d_call: -
cdr3_length: 14

cdr3_nt: TGTGCCAGCAGTTTAGGGGCCCTGGGGGAGCAGTACTTC
cdr3_aa: CASSLGALGEQYF
clone_size: -
j_call: TRBJ2-7
v_call: TRBV28
d_call: -
cdr3_length: 13

cdr3_nt: TGTGCCAGCAGCTCCCCCGGGGCGGGAAACTATGGCTACACCTTC
cdr3_aa: CASSSPGAGNYGYTF
clone_size: -
j_call: TRBJ1-2
v_call: TRBV5-4
d_call: -
cdr3_length: 15

cdr3_nt: TGTGCCAGCAGCTTAGGCTTGTGGGACAGGGATAGGAATGAGCAGTTCTTC
cdr3_aa: CASSLGLWDRDRNEQFF
clone_size: -
j_call: TRBJ2-1
v_call: TRBV7-8
d_call: TRBD1
cdr3_length: 17

cdr3_nt: TGTGCCAGCAGCGTAGCTCTGACAGGGCGAGGGGAGCAGTACTTC
cdr3_aa: CASSVALTGRGEQYF
clone_size: -
j_call: TRBJ2-7
v_call: TRBV9
d_call: TRBD1
cdr3_length: 15

cdr3_nt: TGCGCCAGCAGCCAAGATACCGGGGGGGCCTACGAGCAGTACTTC
cdr3_aa: CASSQDTGGAYEQYF
clone_size: -
j_call: TRBJ2-7
v_call: TRBV4-1
d_call: TRBD2
cdr3_length: 15

cdr3_nt: TGCGCCAGCAGCTTGGCGGGGGGTGGAGGTGATGGCTACACCTTC
cdr3_aa: CASSLAGGGGDGYTF
clone_size: -
j_call: TRBJ1-2
v_call: TRBV5-1
d_call: -
cdr3_length: 15

cdr3_nt: TGTGCCCCTGGGGGGGACTTCCCCTACGAGCAGTACTTC
cdr3_aa: CAPGGDFPYEQYF
clone_size: -
j_call: TRBJ2-7
v_call: TRBV6-4
d_call: TRBD2
cdr3_length: 13

cdr3_nt: TGTGCCAGCAGCAAAGACAGGGGAGGAGAGACCCAGTACTTC
cdr3_aa: CASSKDRGGETQYF
clone_size: -
j_call: TRBJ2-5
v_call: TRBV21-1
d_call: -
cdr3_length: 14

cdr3_nt: TGTGCCAGCAGCCCCCTAAGGGGGGGAGGCACTGAAGCTTTCTTT
cdr3_aa: CASSPLRGGGTEAFF
clone_size: -
j_call: TRBJ1-1
v_call: TRBV11-1
d_call: -
cdr3_length: 15

cdr3_nt: TGTGCCAGCAGGGTAGGGGGGGGCCCCTACGAGCAGTACTTC
cdr3_aa: CASRVGGGPYEQYF
clone_size: -
j_call: TRBJ2-7
v_call: TRBV2
d_call: -
cdr3_length: 14

cdr3_nt: TGTGCCAGCAGACGGGACATCCGGAGCAATCAGCCCCAGCATTTT
cdr3_aa: CASRRDIRSNQPQHF
clone_size: -
j_call: TRBJ1-5
v_call: TRBV6-5
d_call: -
cdr3_length: 15

cdr3_nt: TGTGCCAGCAGCACCCTTTTGACAGGGAGATTGGGTCAAGAGACCCAGTACTTC
cdr3_aa: CASSTLLTGRLGQETQYF
clone_size: -
j_call: TRBJ2-5
v_call: TRBV5-4
d_call: TRBD1
cdr3_length: 18

cdr3_nt: TGTGCCAGCAGCGTAGATGTGACAACTGAAGCTTTCTTT
cdr3_aa: CASSVDVTTEAFF
clone_size: -
j_call: TRBJ1-1
v_call: TRBV9
d_call: -
cdr3_length: 13

cdr3_nt: TGTGCCAGCAGTTGGGACAGCGAGAACACTGAAGCTTTCTTT
cdr3_aa: CASSWDSENTEAFF
clone_size: -
j_call: TRBJ1-1
v_call: TRBV6-2/TRBV6-3
d_call: TRBD1
cdr3_length: 14

cdr3_nt: TGTGCCTGGAGCCTAGGAGGGGGCGATGGCTACACCTTC
cdr3_aa: CAWSLGGGDGYTF
clone_size: -
j_call: TRBJ1-2
v_call: TRBV30
d_call: TRBD1
cdr3_length: 13

cdr3_nt: TGTGCCTGGGGGAAAGGGCTAGCGGACTCCTACGAGCAGTACTTC
cdr3_aa: CAWGKGLADSYEQYF
clone_size: -
j_call: TRBJ2-7
v_call: TRBV30
d_call: TRBD2
cdr3_length: 15

cdr3_nt: TGTGCCAGCAGCCCCCTCACAATGGGACAACCCTACGAGCAGTACTTC
cdr3_aa: CASSPLTMGQPYEQYF
clone_size: -
j_call: TRBJ2-7
v_call: TRBV11-2
d_call: -
cdr3_length: 16

cdr3_nt: TGCGCCAGCAGTGAAATGGGGAGCTCCTACGAGCAGTACTTC
cdr3_aa: CASSEMGSSYEQYF
clone_size: -
j_call: TRBJ2-7
v_call: TRBV10-1
d_call: -
cdr3_length: 14

cdr3_nt: TGTGCCAGCAGTTCGTCGGGGGGAACCTCCTACGAGCAGTACTTC
cdr3_aa: CASSSSGGTSYEQYF
clone_size: -
j_call: TRBJ2-7
v_call: TRBV6-2/TRBV6-3
d_call: TRBD2
cdr3_length: 15